The 26 T cell receptor beta chains listed next were all sequenced from one sample in a study of blood T cells in healthy people across ages (dated by TCRdb to about 2015). Library generation was performed with 5' RACE. Data came from an Illumina HiSeq 2500. A second PCR of roughly 7 to 11 cycles was performed with a sample-barcoded 5' primer and a J-beta primer mix. Through fastp at Q25 and MiXCR, TCRdb rebuilt clones from the public reads, retaining in-frame beta chains. Records with the same CDR3 protein are collapsed into one entry carrying the most frequent genes and DNA. The sample yields about 1.4 million distinct CDR3 sequences; almost 60% were counted once. The biggest ten clones account for 6.7% of the sample. Sequencing was done on a sample of blood. Receptor source: a man aged 18 to 30 in good health.

The chain combines TRBV4-1 with TRBJ1-2; D gene unclear. The CDR3 is made up of 14 amino acids. Germline V lookup: CDR1 MGHRA, CDR2 YSYEKL. The germline V and J ends were trimmed by 1 base and 2 bases, with 8 bases remaining between them. The CDR3 DNA follows: TGCGCCAGCAGCCAAGGGAGAAGGAACTATGGCTACACCTTC. Residues: CASSQGRRNYGYTF.

Of note for this clonotype: Its ends do not fully match the called genes, so a read error is possible. This chain connects TRBV12-3 or TRBV12-4 to TRBJ2-3; no clear D. CDR3 size: 12 residues. The DNA of the CDR3 is TGTGCCAGCAGTTCCCGAGCAGATATGCAGTATTTT. As protein: CASSSRADMQYF.

This chain uses TRBV3-1 with TRBJ1-2; D is undetermined. The V end lost 2 bases, the J end lost 9 bases, and 10 bases lay between the germline ends. The CDR3 sequence is 12 residues long. Per germline, CDR1 LGHDT and CDR2 YNNKEL (reference sequence). CDR3 residues: CASSQNALSYTF. The CDR3 region has the DNA TGTGCCAGCAGCCAAAATGCACTTAGCTACACCTTC. The full variable domain, with the rest looked up from reference TRBV3-1 and TRBJ1-2, is DTAVSQTPKYLVTQMGNDKSIKCEQNLGHDTMYWYKQDSKKFLKIMFSYNNKELIINETVPNRFSPKSPDKAHLNLHINSLELGDSAVYFCASSQNALSYTFGSGTRLTVV.

The chain is built from TRBV29-1 and TRBJ1-2; 9 bases match TRBD1. Germline V gives CDR1 SQVTM, CDR2 ANQGSEA. The CDR3 covers 14 residues. The ends lost 1 base at V and 5 bases at J; junction bases unmatched: 5. The CDR3 DNA reads TGCAGCGTTGAAGGACAGGGGGTAGGATATGGCTACACCTTC. Its translation is CSVEGQGVGYGYTF.

This clonotype was seen only a few times. The chain links TRBV5-1 to TRBJ1-2, with D hard to call. The CDR3 extends over 15 amino acids. Per the germline V gene, CDR1 is SGHRS and CDR2 is YFSETQ. V gave up 4 bases and J gave up 2 bases, with 15 bases separating them. This chain's CDR3 is CASSPLVGQNYGYTF. The CDR3 DNA sequence: TGCGCCAGCAGCCCTCTGGTGGGTCAGAACTATGGCTACACCTTC.

The chain has TRBV7-2 and TRBJ1-1, with a weak D call TRBD1 (6 bases). Germline CDR1 and CDR2: SGHTA and FQGNSA. This CDR3 has 13 amino acids. With 4 bases removed from V and 6 bases from J, the gap between germline ends came to 12 bases. The CDR3: CASSYRAIAEAFF. For the CDR3, the DNA is TGTGCCAGCAGCTACAGGGCTATCGCTGAAGCTTTCTTT.

This clonotype has just a few counts. This sequence joins TRBV6-2 or TRBV6-3 and TRBJ2-3; TRBD1 matches at 7 bases. The V gene's germline CDR1 is MNHEY and CDR2 SVGEGT. V lost 6 bases and J lost 2; bases outside the gene matches: 8. CDR3 length equals 15 residues. The CDR3 here is CASRRQQGITDTQYF. DNA for the CDR3: TGTGCCAGCAGAAGACAACAGGGGATCACAGATACGCAGTATTTT.

The CDR3 region is CASSDTGDQPQHF. The CDR3 DNA sequence: TGTGCCAGCAGTGATACCGGGGACCAGCCCCAGCATTTT. The chain employs TRBV2 and TRBJ1-5; maybe TRBD1 (5 bases). Germline V gene data show CDR1 as SNHLY and CDR2 as FYNNEI. Trimming cost V 3 bases and J 7 bases, with 10 bases left between them. The CDR3 totals 13 residues.

This chain uses TRBV12-3 or TRBV12-4 with TRBJ2-5; TRBD2 matches at 12 bases. The DNA end lines up better with TRBJ2-7; the J call may be wrong. This CDR3 region has 19 residues. This CDR3 is CASSSLRLAGVGNPYEQYF. In DNA form, the CDR3 reads TGTGCCAGCAGCTCACTACGACTAGCGGGAGTCGGAAATCCTTACGAGCAGTACTTC.

The genes are TRBV3-1 and TRBJ2-5; no clear D. Trimming shortened V by 0 bases and J by 4 bases, and 12 bases separated the two germline ends. The CDR3 contains 15 residues. The V gene's germline CDR1 is LGHDT and CDR2 YNNKEL (reference sequence). CDR3 DNA sequence: TGTGCCAGCAGCCAAGATAAAGGGTTCACAGAGACCCAGTACTTC. Translating it yields CASSQDKGFTETQYF.

The chain is built from TRBV5-1 and TRBJ2-5, with TRBD1 matching 10 bases. V trimming: 4 bases; J trimming: 9 bases; junction bases outside the gene matches: 9. The CDR3 loop spans 14 amino acids. The germline CDR1 and CDR2 sequences are SGHRS and YFSETQ. CDR3 sequence (DNA): TGCGCCAGCAGCACGACAGGGGGCCGGGAGTCCCAGTACTTC. Translating gives CASSTTGGRESQYF.

The rearrangement joins TRBV7-9 to TRBJ2-1, with D perhaps being TRBD1 or TRBD2 (5 bases each). This CDR3 region has 16 residues. V was clipped by 1 base and J by 1 base, with 11 bases between them. CDR1 is SEHNR, CDR2 FQNEAQ, per germline (reference sequence). CDR3 in DNA: TGTGCCAGCAGCTTAGGAGCGAGGGGTTCCTACAATGAGCAGTTCTTC. Translated, it gives CASSLGARGSYNEQFF.

The J gene is TRBJ2-1, the V gene TRBV4-1; D assignment may be TRBD1 or TRBD2 (6 bases each). Trimming removed 2 bases from V and 4 bases from J, with 15 bases in between. The germline gives CDR1 MGHRA, CDR2 YSYEKL. The CDR3 extends over 16 amino acids. The CDR3 DNA follows: TGCGCCAGCAGCCAACCTTCGGCGGGGACATACAATGAGCAGTTCTTC. Its translation is CASSQPSAGTYNEQFF.

The gene calls are TRBV3-1 and TRBJ2-5; 9 bases fit TRBD2. Germline V lookup: CDR1 LGHDT, CDR2 YNNKEL (reference sequence). This CDR3 is 15 amino acids long. V lost 2 bases, J lost 3 bases, and 4 bases stayed unmatched. As DNA, the CDR3 is TGTGCCAGCAGCCAAACCCGACTAGCGGAAGAGACCCAGTACTTC. This gives the protein CASSQTRLAEETQYF.

The genes are TRBV7-2 and TRBJ1-5; 7 bases agree with TRBD1. V was clipped by 5 bases and J by 1 base; unmatched bases: 5. The CDR3 is 15 amino acids. Germline values: CDR1 SGHTA, CDR2 FQGNSA. The CDR3 nucleotides are TGTGCCAGCAGCCCCTTGACAGGGAGCAATCAGCCCCAGCATTTT. Protein: CASSPLTGSNQPQHF.

This clonotype has at least ten counts. The V gene is TRBV20-1, the J gene TRBJ2-2; D not certain. This CDR3 is 14 amino acids long. CDR1 and CDR2 from the germline V gene are DFQATT and SNEGSKA (reference sequence). Deletions cut 0 bases from V and 3 bases from J, with 8 bases between. Here the CDR3 DNA reads TGCAGTGCTAGAGAGAACACCTACACCGGGGAGCTGTTTTTT. Residues: CSARENTYTGELFF.

The CDR3 region is CASSHHPGTGGSYGYTF. DNA for the CDR3: TGTGCCAGCAGCCATCACCCCGGGACAGGGGGGAGCTATGGCTACACCTTC. The chain carries TRBV7-9 and TRBJ1-2, with 11 bases fitting TRBD1. This CDR3 region has 17 residues. J was trimmed by 4 bases and V by 5 bases; bases with no gene match: 12. Germline V gene lookup returns CDR1 SEHNR and CDR2 FQNEAQ (reference sequence).

V is TRBV29-1 and J is TRBJ1-6; 7 bases line up with TRBD1. The germline CDR1 and CDR2 sequences are SQVTM and ANQGSEA. Losses at the gene ends were 4 bases for V and 6 bases for J; bases not matched to a gene: 3. This CDR3 region has 13 residues. CDR3 bases: TGCAGCGTTGCGACAGGGCTTAATTCACCCCTCCACTTT. Residues: CSVATGLNSPLHF.

The chain employs TRBV20-1 and TRBJ1-3; no clear D. The CDR3 covers 12 residues. Germline V gene lookup returns CDR1 DFQATT and CDR2 SNEGSKA (reference sequence). Trimming pared 4 bases from V and 4 bases from J, leaving 8 bases between. Written as DNA, the CDR3 is TGCAGTGCTACTGGGAACGGAAACACCATATATTTT. This sequence encodes CSATGNGNTIYF.

The chain recombines TRBV11-1 with TRBJ2-1; TRBD2 matches at 9 bases. This CDR3 is 15 amino acids long. Germline CDR1 reads SGHAT; CDR2 reads FQDESV (reference sequence). The junction had 5 bases not matched to a gene; V was cut back by 3 bases and J by 5 bases. CDR3 nucleotide sequence: TGTGCCAGCAGCTTCGGGGCGGGAGGGCACAATGAGCAGTTCTTC. This translates into CASSFGAGGHNEQFF.

This sequence joins TRBV11-2 and TRBJ2-1; D is unresolved. Germline V gene lookup returns CDR1 SGHAT and CDR2 FQNNGV. The CDR3 length is 14 residues. Trimming removed 1 base at V and 8 bases at J, with 12 bases between. Here the CDR3 DNA reads TGTGCCAGCAGCTTAGTTAGTCCGGGTGATGAGCAGTTCTTC. Its translation: CASSLVSPGDEQFF.

Points on this clonotype: A junction boundary mismatches the germline segment, possibly from a read error. V gene TRBV27 combines with J gene TRBJ2-2; unclear D gene. This CDR3 region has 11 residues. Germline loops: CDR1 MNHEY, CDR2 SMNVEV (reference sequence). CDR3 region: CASTNTRELFF. The CDR3 DNA follows: TGTGCCAGCACGAACACCAGGGAGCTGTTTTTT.

The V and J genes are TRBV12-3 or TRBV12-4 and TRBJ2-6; weak D call: TRBD1 (5 bases). Trimming took off 3 bases at V and 4 bases at J, with 13 bases between the two ends. The length of the CDR3 is 16 residues. The CDR3 loop reads CASSLRRVAGANVLTF. DNA of the CDR3: TGTGCCAGCAGTTTGCGCAGGGTTGCCGGGGCCAACGTCCTGACTTTC.

The rearrangement links TRBV6-2 or TRBV6-3 to TRBJ1-2; D not certain. Trimming left V 6 bases short and J 8 bases short, with 25 bases between. Per the germline V gene, CDR1 is MNHEY and CDR2 is SVGEGT. The CDR3 loop spans 16 amino acids. The CDR3 bases are TGTGCCAGCAGCACTTCGGAGCCAGCCTTTCTTTTGGGCTACACCTTC. This sequence encodes CASSTSEPAFLLGYTF.

The chain has TRBV25-1 and TRBJ1-2; D uncertain. Deletions cut 7 bases from V and 4 bases from J, with 13 bases between. CDR1 is MGHDK, CDR2 SYGVNS, per germline. This CDR3 region has 13 residues. In DNA form, the CDR3 reads TGTGCCAGCAAAACAGACGGATTCTATGGCTACACCTTC. Protein: CASKTDGFYGYTF.

This chain joins TRBV15 and TRBJ1-2, with D unclear. From germline, CDR1 is LNHNV and CDR2 YYDKDF (reference sequence). This CDR3 spans 14 amino acids. Deletions cut 5 bases from V and 3 bases from J, with 13 bases between. The CDR3 loop is CATSHGFLDYGYTF. The CDR3 nucleotides read TGTGCCACCAGCCACGGGTTTCTTGACTATGGCTACACCTTC.